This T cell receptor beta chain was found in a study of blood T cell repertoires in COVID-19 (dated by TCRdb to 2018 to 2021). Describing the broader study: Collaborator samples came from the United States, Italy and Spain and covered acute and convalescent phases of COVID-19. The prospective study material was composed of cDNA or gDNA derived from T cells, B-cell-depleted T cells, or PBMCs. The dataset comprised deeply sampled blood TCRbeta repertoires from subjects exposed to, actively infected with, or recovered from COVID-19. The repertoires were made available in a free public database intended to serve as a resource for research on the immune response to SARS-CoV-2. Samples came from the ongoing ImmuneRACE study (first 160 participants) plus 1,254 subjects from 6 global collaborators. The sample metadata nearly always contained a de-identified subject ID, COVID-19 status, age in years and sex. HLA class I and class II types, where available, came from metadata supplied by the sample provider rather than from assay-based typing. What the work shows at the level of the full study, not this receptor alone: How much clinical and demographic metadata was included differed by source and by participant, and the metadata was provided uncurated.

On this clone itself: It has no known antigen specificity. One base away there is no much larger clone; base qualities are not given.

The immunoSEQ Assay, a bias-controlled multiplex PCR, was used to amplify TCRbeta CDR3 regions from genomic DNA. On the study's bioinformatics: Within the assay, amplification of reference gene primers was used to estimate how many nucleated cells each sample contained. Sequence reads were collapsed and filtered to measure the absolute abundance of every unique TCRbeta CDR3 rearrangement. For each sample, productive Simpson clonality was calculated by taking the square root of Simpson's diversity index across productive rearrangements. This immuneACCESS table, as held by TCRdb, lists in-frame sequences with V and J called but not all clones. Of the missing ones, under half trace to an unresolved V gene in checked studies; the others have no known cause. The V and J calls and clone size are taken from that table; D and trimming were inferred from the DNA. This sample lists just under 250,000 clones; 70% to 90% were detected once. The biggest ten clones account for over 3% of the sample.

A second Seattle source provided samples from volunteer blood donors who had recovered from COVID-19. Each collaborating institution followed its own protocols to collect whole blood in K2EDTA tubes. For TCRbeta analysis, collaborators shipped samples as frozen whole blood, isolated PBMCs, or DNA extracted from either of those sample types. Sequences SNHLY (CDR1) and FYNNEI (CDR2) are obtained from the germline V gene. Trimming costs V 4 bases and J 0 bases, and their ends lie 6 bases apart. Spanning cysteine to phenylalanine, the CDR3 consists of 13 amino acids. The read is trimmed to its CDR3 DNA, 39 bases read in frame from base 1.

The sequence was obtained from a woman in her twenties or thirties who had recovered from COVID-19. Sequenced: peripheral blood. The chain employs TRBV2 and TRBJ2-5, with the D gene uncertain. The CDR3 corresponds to CASSGGDQETQYF. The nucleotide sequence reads TGTGCCAGCAGTGGCGGAGACCAAGAGACCCAGTACTTC.